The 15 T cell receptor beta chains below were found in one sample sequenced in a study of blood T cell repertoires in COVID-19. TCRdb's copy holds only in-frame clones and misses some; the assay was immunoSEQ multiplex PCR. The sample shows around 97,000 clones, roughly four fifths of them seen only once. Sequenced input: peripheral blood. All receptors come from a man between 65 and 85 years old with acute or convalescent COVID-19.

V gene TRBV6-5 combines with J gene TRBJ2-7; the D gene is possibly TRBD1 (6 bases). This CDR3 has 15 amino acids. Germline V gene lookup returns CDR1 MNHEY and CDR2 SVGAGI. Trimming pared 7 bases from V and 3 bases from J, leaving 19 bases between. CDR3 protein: CASTQGTTGNYEQYF. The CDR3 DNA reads TGTGCCAGCACCCAGGGGACGACAGGAAACTACGAGCAGTACTTC.

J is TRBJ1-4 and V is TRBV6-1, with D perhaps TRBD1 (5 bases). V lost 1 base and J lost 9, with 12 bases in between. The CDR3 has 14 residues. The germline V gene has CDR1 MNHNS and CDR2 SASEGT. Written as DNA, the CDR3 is TGTGCCAGCAGTGAAGATAATTGGGGCAAAAAACTGTTTTTT. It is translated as CASSEDNWGKKLFF.

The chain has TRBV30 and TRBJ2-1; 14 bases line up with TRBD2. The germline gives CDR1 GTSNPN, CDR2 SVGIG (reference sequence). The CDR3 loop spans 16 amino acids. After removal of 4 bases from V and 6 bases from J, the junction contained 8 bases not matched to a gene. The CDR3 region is CAWNPYGTSGSNEQFF. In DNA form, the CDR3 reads TGTGCCTGGAACCCCTATGGGACTAGCGGGAGCAATGAGCAGTTCTTC.

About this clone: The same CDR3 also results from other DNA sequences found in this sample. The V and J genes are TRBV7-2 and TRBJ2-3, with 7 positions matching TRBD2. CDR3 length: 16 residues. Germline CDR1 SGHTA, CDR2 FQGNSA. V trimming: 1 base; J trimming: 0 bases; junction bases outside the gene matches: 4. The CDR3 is CASSLGASGSTDTQYF. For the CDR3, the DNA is TGTGCCAGCAGCTTAGGAGCTAGCGGAAGCACAGATACGCAGTATTTT.

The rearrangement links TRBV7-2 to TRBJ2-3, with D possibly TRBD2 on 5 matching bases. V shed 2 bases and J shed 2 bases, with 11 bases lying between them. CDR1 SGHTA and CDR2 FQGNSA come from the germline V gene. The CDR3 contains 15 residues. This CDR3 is CASSLQRTYTDTQYF. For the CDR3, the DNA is TGTGCCAGCAGCTTACAGCGGACCTACACAGATACGCAGTATTTT.

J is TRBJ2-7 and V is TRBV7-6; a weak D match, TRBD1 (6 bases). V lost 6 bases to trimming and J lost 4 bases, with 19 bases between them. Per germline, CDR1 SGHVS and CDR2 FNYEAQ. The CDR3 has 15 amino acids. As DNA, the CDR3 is TGTGCCAGCAGTGTCCGGGACACCTTTAAGTACGAGCAGTACTTC. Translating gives CASSVRDTFKYEQYF. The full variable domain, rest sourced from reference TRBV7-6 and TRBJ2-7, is GAGVSQSPRYKVTKRGQDVALRCDPISGHVSLYWYRQALGQGPEFLTYFNYEAQQDKSGLPNDRFSAERPEGSISTLTIQRTEQRDSAMYRCASSVRDTFKYEQYFGPGTRLTVT.

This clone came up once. CDR3: CASSFTGNTEAFF. The CDR3 DNA is TGTGCCAGCAGCTTCACCGGGAACACTGAAGCTTTCTTT. The chain is built from TRBV7-3 and TRBJ1-1; the D is unclear. Germline V gene lookup returns CDR1 SGHTA and CDR2 FQGTGA. V was trimmed by 3 bases and J by 1 base, leaving 6 bases between them. This CDR3 is built from 13 residues.

CDR3 bases: TGTGCCACCAGCAGAGGCGGTCCAGGGCCTTCCTACGAGCAGTACTTC. Its protein is CATSRGGPGPSYEQYF. The rearrangement links TRBV15 to TRBJ2-7, with D perhaps matching TRBD1 (5 bases). This CDR3 has 16 residues. The germline V gene has CDR1 LNHNV and CDR2 YYDKDF (reference sequence). Trimming pared 1 base from V and 1 base from J, leaving 14 bases between.

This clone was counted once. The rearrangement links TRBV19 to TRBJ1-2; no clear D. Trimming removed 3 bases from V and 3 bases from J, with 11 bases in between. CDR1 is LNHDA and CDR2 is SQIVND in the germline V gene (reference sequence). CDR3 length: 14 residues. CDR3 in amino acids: CASSMAGRDYGYTF. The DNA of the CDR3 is TGTGCCAGTAGTATGGCCGGGCGGGACTATGGCTACACCTTC.

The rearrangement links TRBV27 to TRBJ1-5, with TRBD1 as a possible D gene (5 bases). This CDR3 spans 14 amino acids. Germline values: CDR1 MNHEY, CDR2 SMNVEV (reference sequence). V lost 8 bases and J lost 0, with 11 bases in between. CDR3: CASGYRSSNQPQHF. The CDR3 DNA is TGTGCCAGCGGTTACAGGTCTAGCAATCAGCCCCAGCATTTT.

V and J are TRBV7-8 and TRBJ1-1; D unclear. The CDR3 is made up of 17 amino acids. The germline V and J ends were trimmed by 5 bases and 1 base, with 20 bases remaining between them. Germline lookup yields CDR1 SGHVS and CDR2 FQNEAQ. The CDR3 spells CASSPRSRGGRNTEAFF. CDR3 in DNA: TGTGCCAGCAGCCCGCGCTCCCGGGGAGGGCGGAACACTGAAGCTTTCTTT.

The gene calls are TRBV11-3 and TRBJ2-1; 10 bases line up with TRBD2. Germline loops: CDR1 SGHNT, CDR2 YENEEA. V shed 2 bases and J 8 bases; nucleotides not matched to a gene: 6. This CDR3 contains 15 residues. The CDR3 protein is CASSLRPSGSDEQFF. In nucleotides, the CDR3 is TGTGCCAGCAGCTTAAGGCCTAGCGGGAGTGATGAGCAGTTCTTC.

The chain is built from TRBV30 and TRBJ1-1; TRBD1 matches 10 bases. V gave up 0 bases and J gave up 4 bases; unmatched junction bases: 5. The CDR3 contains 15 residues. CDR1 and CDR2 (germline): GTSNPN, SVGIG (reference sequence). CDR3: CAWSVRTGGSTEAFF. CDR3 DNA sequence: TGTGCCTGGAGTGTTAGGACAGGGGGTAGCACTGAAGCTTTCTTT.

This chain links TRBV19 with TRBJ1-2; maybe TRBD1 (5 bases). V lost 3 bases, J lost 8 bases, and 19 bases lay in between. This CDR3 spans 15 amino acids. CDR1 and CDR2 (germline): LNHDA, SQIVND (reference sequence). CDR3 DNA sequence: TGTGCCAGTAGTATTTTTGAGGGGACTCGCGACGGCTACACCTTC. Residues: CASSIFEGTRDGYTF.

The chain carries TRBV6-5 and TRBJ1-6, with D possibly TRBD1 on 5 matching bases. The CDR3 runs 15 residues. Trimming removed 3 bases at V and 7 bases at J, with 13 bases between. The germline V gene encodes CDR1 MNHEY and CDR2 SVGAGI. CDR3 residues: CASSYSSRGNSPLHF. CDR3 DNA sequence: TGTGCCAGCAGTTATTCCAGTAGGGGAAATTCACCCCTCCACTTT.